The 30 T cell receptor beta chains below come from one sample, sequenced in a study of T-cell memory formation after mild COVID-19. TCRdb re-called the 5' RACE reads with MiXCR, one entry per CDR3 protein. The sample holds some 210,000 distinct CDR3 sequences; under 12% are singletons and the top ten take 2.5% to 3.5%. Material: PBMCs or a T cell subset sorted from them (not recorded which). These receptors originate from a man younger than 30 who had mild COVID-19 (a few samples of this study predate the infection). Cell type and time point are not known.

The CDR3 here is CAISAGTHTGELFF. The CDR3 DNA is TGTGCCATCAGTGCCGGGACGCACACCGGGGAGCTGTTTTTT. The chain links TRBV10-3 to TRBJ2-2; the D call may be TRBD1 or TRBD2 (5 bases each). Germline loops: CDR1 ENHRY, CDR2 SYGVKD. V was shortened by 4 bases and J by 3 bases, with 9 bases between the two germline ends. The length of the CDR3 is 14 residues.

This clonotype was picked up many times. V is TRBV5-1 and J is TRBJ2-3; 11 bases align to TRBD1. CDR3 length equals 14 residues. Germline V gene sequence: CDR1 SGHRS, CDR2 YFSETQ. The junction had 4 bases not matched to a gene; V was cut back by 6 bases and J by 4 bases. The CDR3 sequence: CASTRDRGADTQYF. CDR3 nucleotides: TGCGCCAGCACCCGGGACAGGGGGGCAGATACGCAGTATTTT.

This clonotype was seen more than once but under ten times. CDR3 amino acids: CAISVLAGEYNEQFF. In DNA form, the CDR3 reads TGTGCCATCAGTGTACTAGCGGGGGAATACAATGAGCAGTTCTTC. V gene TRBV10-3 combines with J gene TRBJ2-1; 11 nucleotides agree with TRBD2. Per the germline V gene, CDR1 is ENHRY and CDR2 is SYGVKD. This CDR3 is 15 amino acids long. J lost 4 bases, V lost 4 bases, and 3 bases had no gene match.

This clonotype has only a few counts. The chain is built from TRBV4-1 and TRBJ1-3; possible D gene TRBD1, 5 bases. The CDR3 is 15 amino acids. Per germline, CDR1 MGHRA and CDR2 YSYEKL. V shed 4 bases and J shed 12 bases, with 22 bases lying between them. DNA for the CDR3: TGCGCCAGCAGCCTCCAAGGAGGGGTGACCGGCAGCATATATTTT. Amino acid sequence: CASSLQGGVTGSIYF.

The genes are TRBV9 and TRBJ1-1; D not certain. The V and J ends lost 3 bases and 1 base respectively, with 7 bases between them. The CDR3 is 13 residues long. Germline CDR1 and CDR2: SGDLS and YYNGEE. CDR3 DNA: TGTGCCAGCAGCGGGAGTCGGAACACTGAAGCTTTCTTT. As protein: CASSGSRNTEAFF.

The chain carries TRBV24-1 and TRBJ1-2, with D possibly being TRBD1 (5 bases). This CDR3 comprises 13 residues. Trimming left V 7 bases short and J 5 bases short, with 13 bases between. Germline-derived CDR1 and CDR2 are KGHDR and SFDVKD. This chain's CDR3 is CATRPGQGYGYTF. Written as DNA, the CDR3 is TGTGCCACCAGACCCGGGCAGGGATATGGCTACACCTTC.

This clonotype was counted many times. The gene calls are TRBV4-1 and TRBJ1-5; no clear D gene. The V gene's germline CDR1 is MGHRA and CDR2 YSYEKL. The germline V and J ends were trimmed by 6 bases and 2 bases, with 17 bases remaining between them. The CDR3 covers 16 residues. CDR3 nucleotide sequence: TGCGCCAGCAGTTTGCGCTCCAAGTCGGGCAATCAGCCCCAGCATTTT. Its translation is CASSLRSKSGNQPQHF.

This chain joins TRBV7-3 and TRBJ2-3; 14 positions agree with TRBD2. CDR1 SGHTA and CDR2 FQGTGA come from the germline V gene. The CDR3 totals 17 residues. Germline trimming cut 5 bases from V and 2 bases from J; bases unmatched to any gene: 6. This CDR3 is CASSEPGLAGATDTQYF. The DNA for the CDR3 is TGTGCCAGCAGCGAACCGGGACTAGCGGGGGCCACAGATACGCAGTATTTT.

There are a few counts of this clonotype. The chain joins TRBV30 to TRBJ1-5; 7 bases map to TRBD1. The CDR3 consists of 13 residues. Germline V gene lookup returns CDR1 GTSNPN and CDR2 SVGIG (reference sequence). V was pared by 2 bases and J by 9 bases, with 7 bases of the junction left unmatched. The CDR3 here is CAWSMDRSRPQHF. CDR3 nucleotide sequence: TGTGCCTGGAGTATGGACAGGAGCAGGCCCCAGCATTTT. Complete variable domain (other parts from reference TRBV30 and TRBJ1-5): SQTIHQWPATLVQPVGSPLSLECTVEGTSNPNLYWYRQAAGRGLQLLFYSVGIGQISSEVPQNLSASRPQDRQFILSSKKLLLSDSGFYLCAWSMDRSRPQHFGDGTRLSIL.

This chain uses TRBV7-9 with TRBJ1-3; D unresolved. The CDR3 is made up of 10 amino acids. Deletions cut 10 bases from V and 7 bases from J, with 8 bases between. CDR1 is SEHNR, CDR2 FQNEAQ, per germline (reference sequence). The CDR3 sequence is CATRANTIYF. The CDR3 DNA sequence: TGTGCCACTAGGGCGAACACCATATATTTT.

This clonotype has a handful of counts. The chain is built from TRBV5-4 and TRBJ2-5, with D unclear. Looked up from germline, CDR1 is SGHNT and CDR2 is YYREEE (reference sequence). The V and J ends lost 1 base and 5 bases respectively, with 9 bases between them. This CDR3 contains 13 residues. The DNA of the CDR3 is TGTGCCAGCAGCTTGTTAGTCGGGGAGACCCAGTACTTC. This translates into CASSLLVGETQYF.

V and J are TRBV20-1 and TRBJ2-7, with a tentative D call TRBD1 (6 bases). CDR1 is DFQATT and CDR2 is SNEGSKA in the germline V gene (reference sequence). V was cut by 3 bases and J by 3 bases, with 12 bases left in between. This CDR3 contains 13 residues. The CDR3 bases are TGCAGTGCTAGGGCAGGGGCGGTCTACGAGCAGTACTTC. It is translated as CSARAGAVYEQYF.

Notes on this clonotype: Since no conserved phenylalanine or tryptophan closes the CDR3, a read error is the likely cause. The V gene is TRBV24-1, the J gene TRBJ1-2, with no clear D. In germline, CDR1 is KGHDR, CDR2 SFDVKD. The CDR3 contains 12 residues. Trimming removed 8 bases at V and 6 bases at J, with 12 bases between. Here the CDR3 DNA reads TGTGCCACCAAAGGGCCAGGTGATGGCTACACCTTA. Its translation: CATKGPGDGYTL.

Only a few counts were recorded for this clonotype. The chain carries TRBV7-6 and TRBJ2-1; a possible D gene is TRBD1 (5 bases). Trimming took 2 bases from V and 9 from J, leaving 11 bases between them. This CDR3 has 13 amino acids. Germline values: CDR1 SGHVS, CDR2 FNYEAQ. The CDR3 bases are TGTGCCAGCAGCTTACCAGGGATAGGTGAGCAGTTCTTC. This sequence encodes CASSLPGIGEQFF.

This clonotype was seen a few times. This chain uses TRBV12-3 or TRBV12-4 with TRBJ2-7; tentative D call: TRBD1 (6 bases). The CDR3 is 14 amino acids. The V end lost 8 bases, the J end lost 2 bases, and 16 bases lay between the germline ends. The CDR3 here is CASSQQQGAYEQYF. As DNA, the CDR3 is TGTGCCAGCTCCCAACAACAGGGAGCCTACGAGCAGTACTTC.

The chain couples TRBV6-5 to TRBJ2-3; TRBD2 agrees at 12 bases. With V trimmed by 4 bases and J by 8 bases, 7 bases remained unmatched. Germline CDR1 MNHEY, CDR2 SVGAGI. This CDR3 region has 15 residues. The CDR3 region has the DNA TGTGCCAGCAGTTTCCGACTAGCGGGGGAGGTTACGCAGTATTTT. It translates to CASSFRLAGEVTQYF.

This clonotype showed up just a few times. V usage is TRBV10-3 and J usage is TRBJ1-1; D is perhaps TRBD1 (6 bases). Germline values: CDR1 ENHRY, CDR2 SYGVKD. The V and J ends lost 4 bases and 1 base respectively, with 13 bases between them. The CDR3 has 15 residues. Here the CDR3 reads CAISVRGAKNTEAFF. The CDR3 DNA sequence: TGTGCCATCAGTGTACGGGGGGCAAAGAACACTGAAGCTTTCTTT.

This clonotype was seen many times. This chain joins TRBV10-3 and TRBJ2-3, with 11 bases aligning to TRBD1. Germline loops: CDR1 ENHRY, CDR2 SYGVKD. Trimming at V came to 4 bases and at J to 2 bases, leaving 2 bases not matched to a gene. This CDR3 is built from 15 residues. The CDR3 DNA sequence: TGTGCCATCAGTGCGGACAGGGGGCCCACAGATACGCAGTATTTT. Encoded protein: CAISADRGPTDTQYF.

The rearrangement uses TRBV6-6 and TRBJ2-3; D is uncertain. There are 12 residues in the CDR3. Germline lookup yields CDR1 MNHNY and CDR2 SVGAGI (reference sequence). V dropped 2 bases and J dropped 6 bases, with 6 bases sitting between them. Here the CDR3 reads CASSYIRDTQYF. CDR3 DNA: TGTGCCAGCAGTTACATTCGGGATACGCAGTATTTT.

This clonotype came up a few times. The chain carries TRBV12-3 or TRBV12-4 and TRBJ1-3, with a weak D call TRBD1 (5 bases). The CDR3 is 12 amino acids. The V end was cut by 5 bases, the J end by 11 bases, with 13 bases between. CDR3 sequence (DNA): TGTGCCAGCAGTGCAGGGCCCCGGGCCATATATTTT. This gives the protein CASSAGPRAIYF.

Here the CDR3 DNA reads TGTGCCAGCAGCCTGGACAGGGCTATCGACGAGCAGTACTTC. This translates into CASSLDRAIDEQYF. V is TRBV7-2 and J is TRBJ2-7, with TRBD1 matching over 8 bases. The length of the CDR3 is 14 residues. Trimming at V came to 5 bases and at J to 5 bases, leaving 8 bases not matched to a gene. Looked up from germline, CDR1 is SGHTA and CDR2 is FQGNSA.

This clonotype has more than one count but fewer than ten. One junction end does not reproduce the germline sequence, and a read error may be involved. The J gene is TRBJ1-2, the V gene TRBV7-8, with D unclear. Per the germline V gene, CDR1 is SGHVS and CDR2 is FQNEAQ. This CDR3 has 17 residues. CDR3: CASSLRFPGVANYRYTF. The CDR3 DNA follows: TGTGCCAGCAGCTTACGATTTCCCGGGGTAGCTAACTATCGCTACACCTTC.

The chain couples TRBV29-1 to TRBJ1-2; TRBD1 aligns across 9 bases. This CDR3 is 13 amino acids long. The V segment lost 6 bases and the J segment 8 bases; nucleotides outside the gene matches: 10. The V gene's germline CDR1 is SQVTM and CDR2 ANQGSEA. The CDR3 spells CSVGGGQGYGYTF. CDR3 DNA: TGCAGCGTGGGAGGGGGACAGGGATACGGCTACACCTTC.

This clonotype was seen once. The chain recombines TRBV28 with TRBJ2-7; TRBD2 matches 7 bases. Germline values: CDR1 MDHEN, CDR2 SYDVKM. Trimming took 6 bases from V and 2 from J; bases not matched to a gene: 4. The CDR3 totals 13 residues. The CDR3 reads CASRGTTTYEQYV. The CDR3, as DNA: TGTGCCAGCAGGGGGACTACGACCTACGAGCAGTACGTC.

The rearrangement uses TRBV28 and TRBJ2-3, with D perhaps matching TRBD1 or TRBD2 (5 bases each). Germline-derived CDR1 and CDR2 are MDHEN and SYDVKM. There are 15 residues in the CDR3. Trimming removed 2 bases at V and 0 bases at J, with 9 bases between. The CDR3 is CASSLPGPSTDTQYF. The DNA of the CDR3 is TGTGCCAGCAGTTTACCGGGGCCCAGCACAGATACGCAGTATTTT.

This clonotype was seen repeatedly, ten times or more. This chain links TRBV7-2 with TRBJ1-2; no clear D. Trimming left V 1 base short and J 2 bases short, with 2 bases between. The CDR3 contains 12 residues. In germline, CDR1 is SGHTA, CDR2 FQGNSA. Written as DNA, the CDR3 is TGTGCCAGCAGCTTAGACAACTATGGCTACACCTTC. It codes for CASSLDNYGYTF.

This clonotype was picked up a small number of times. The chain carries TRBV20-1 and TRBJ1-6; D remains unclear. V gave up 4 bases and J gave up 0 bases, with 7 bases separating them. Germline CDR1 and CDR2: DFQATT and SNEGSKA (reference sequence). The CDR3 runs to 14 residues. The CDR3 loop reads CSAMESSYNSPLHF. CDR3 nucleotides: TGCAGTGCTATGGAAAGCTCCTATAATTCACCCCTCCACTTT.

The chain combines TRBV7-2 with TRBJ1-2; tentatively, D is TRBD1 (5 bases). Germline lookup yields CDR1 SGHTA and CDR2 FQGNSA. The CDR3 is 14 amino acids. Trimming cost V 7 bases and J 2 bases, with 14 bases left between them. CDR3 sequence: CASNPSGGNYGYTF. Here the CDR3 DNA reads TGTGCCAGCAACCCATCGGGGGGGAACTATGGCTACACCTTC.

The chain is built from TRBV7-2 and TRBJ1-5; 10 bases map to TRBD1. Germline CDR1 reads SGHTA; CDR2 reads FQGNSA. There are 15 residues in the CDR3. Trimming at V came to 1 base and at J to 8 bases, leaving 5 bases not matched to a gene. The CDR3 region has the DNA TGTGCCAGCAGCTTAGGGGGACAGGGGATGAAGCCCCAGCATTTT. Amino acid sequence: CASSLGGQGMKPQHF.

The chain has TRBV5-1 and TRBJ1-6; a weak D match, TRBD1 (6 bases). Germline CDR1 SGHRS, CDR2 YFSETQ. The CDR3 is 14 amino acids. V lost 4 bases to trimming and J lost 10 bases, with 15 bases between them. The CDR3 sequence: CASSDRDIGSPLHF. DNA of the CDR3: TGCGCCAGCAGCGATCGGGACATTGGATCACCCCTCCACTTT.